Reported below is one T cell receptor (beta chain). Its matching antigen is unknown. Profiled with immunoSEQ multiplex PCR; TCRdb holds only in-frame clones, not every one. The sample lists around 5,400 clones; 85% were seen once. The germline V and J ends were trimmed by 9 bases and 3 bases, with 12 bases remaining between them. Germline V lookup: CDR1 MNHEY, CDR2 SMNVEV (reference sequence). The CDR3 runs to 13 residues. The data derive from a study of T cells in localized non-small cell lung cancer. Study-wide points: Within adjacent lung there appeared a median 57 of the top 100 tumor clones. Investigators sequenced only a single tumor region, leaving heterogeneity possible. Maximal T cell clonality occurred in uninvolved adjacent lung, with tumor ranking below it.

This clonotype originated in a woman between 40 and 69 years old with stage II lung adenocarcinoma. This rearrangement joins TRBV27 to TRBJ2-1, with a weak D call TRBD1 (6 bases). The sample consisted of PBMCs, taken before any cancer treatment. CDR3 bases: TGTGCCAGTAAACCGGGACACTACAATGAGCAGTTCTTC. Translation: CASKPGHYNEQFF.